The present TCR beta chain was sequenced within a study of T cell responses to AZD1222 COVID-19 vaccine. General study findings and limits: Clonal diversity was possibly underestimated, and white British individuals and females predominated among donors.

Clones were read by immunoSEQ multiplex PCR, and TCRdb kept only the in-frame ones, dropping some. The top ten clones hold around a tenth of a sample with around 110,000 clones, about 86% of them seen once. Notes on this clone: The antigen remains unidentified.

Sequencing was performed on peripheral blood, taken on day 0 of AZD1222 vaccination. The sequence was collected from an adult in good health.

DNA of the CDR3: TGTGCCAGCAGCTTAGCGTTACAGGGGGCGGGCGAGCAGTACTTC. Translated: CASSLALQGAGEQYF. The chain employs TRBV7-2 and TRBJ2-7; TRBD1 agrees at 9 bases. Germline V lookup: CDR1 SGHTA, CDR2 FQGNSA. Trimming at V came to 0 bases and at J to 6 bases, leaving 6 bases not matched to a gene. The CDR3 is made up of 15 amino acids.